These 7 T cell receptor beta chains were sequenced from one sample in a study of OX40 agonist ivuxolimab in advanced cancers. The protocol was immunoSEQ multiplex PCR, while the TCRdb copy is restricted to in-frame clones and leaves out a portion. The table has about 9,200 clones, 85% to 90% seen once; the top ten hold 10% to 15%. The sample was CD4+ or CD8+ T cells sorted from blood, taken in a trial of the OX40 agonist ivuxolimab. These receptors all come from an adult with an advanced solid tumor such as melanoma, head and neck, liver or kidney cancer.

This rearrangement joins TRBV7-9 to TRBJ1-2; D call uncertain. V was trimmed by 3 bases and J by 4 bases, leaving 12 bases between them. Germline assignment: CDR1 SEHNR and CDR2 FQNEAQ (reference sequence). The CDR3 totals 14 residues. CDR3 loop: CASSFQADTYGYTF. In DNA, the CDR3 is TGTGCCAGCAGCTTTCAGGCTGACACCTATGGCTACACCTTC.

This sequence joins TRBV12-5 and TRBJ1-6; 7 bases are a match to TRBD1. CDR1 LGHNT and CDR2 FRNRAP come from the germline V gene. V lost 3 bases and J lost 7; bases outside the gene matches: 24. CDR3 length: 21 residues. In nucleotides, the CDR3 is TGTGCTAGTGGTTTTTTCTTATACCGGGACAGTACCCTACTGAGCAATTCACCCCTCCACTTT. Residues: CASGFFLYRDSTLLSNSPLHF.

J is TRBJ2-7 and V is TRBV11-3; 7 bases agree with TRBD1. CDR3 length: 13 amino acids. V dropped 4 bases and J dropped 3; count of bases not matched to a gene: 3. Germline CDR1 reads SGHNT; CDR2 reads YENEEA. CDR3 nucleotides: TGTGCCAGCAGCTCGGGACAGTTCTACGAGCAGTACTTC. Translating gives CASSSGQFYEQYF.

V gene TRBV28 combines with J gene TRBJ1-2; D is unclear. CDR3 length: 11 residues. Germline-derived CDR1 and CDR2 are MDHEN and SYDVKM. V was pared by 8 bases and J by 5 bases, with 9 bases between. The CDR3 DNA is TGTGCCAGCTCCCTCTCTTATGGCTACACCTTC. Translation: CASSLSYGYTF.

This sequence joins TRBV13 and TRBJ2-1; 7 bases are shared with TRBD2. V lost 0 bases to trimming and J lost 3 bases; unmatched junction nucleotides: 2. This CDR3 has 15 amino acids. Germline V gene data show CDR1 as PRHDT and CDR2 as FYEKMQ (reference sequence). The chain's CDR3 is CASSLGAGSYNEQFF. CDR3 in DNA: TGTGCCAGCAGCTTAGGAGCGGGGAGCTACAATGAGCAGTTCTTC.

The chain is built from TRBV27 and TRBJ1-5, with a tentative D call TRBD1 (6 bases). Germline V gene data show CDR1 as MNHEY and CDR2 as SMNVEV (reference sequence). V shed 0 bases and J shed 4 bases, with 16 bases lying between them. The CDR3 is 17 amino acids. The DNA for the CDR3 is TGTGCCAGCAGTTTATCGGTCCGGGACATAAGTAATCAGCCCCAGCATTTT. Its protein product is CASSLSVRDISNQPQHF.

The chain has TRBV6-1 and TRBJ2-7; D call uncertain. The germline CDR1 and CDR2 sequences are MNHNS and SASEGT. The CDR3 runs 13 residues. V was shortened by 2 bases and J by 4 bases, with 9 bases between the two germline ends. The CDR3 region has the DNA TGTGCCAGCAGTGAATTGCCCTTTTACGAGCAGTACTTC. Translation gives CASSELPFYEQYF.